These 28 T cell receptor beta chains were sequenced from one sample in a study of T cells in Graves' hyperthyroidism and ophthalmopathy. The TCR beta CDR3 regions underwent amplification using RNA transcripts as the source. HTBI primers were employed in a first-round RT-PCR of the TCR CDR3. TCRdb fed the multiplex PCR reads into MiXCR, producing one record per CDR3 protein. Of roughly 250,000 distinct CDR3 sequences in the sample, 20% to 25% were seen once. The sequencing input was blood. Source of these receptors: a man in his thirties or forties with Graves' ophthalmopathy.

The chain employs TRBV18 and TRBJ2-1; the match to TRBD2 covers 13 bases. Losses at the gene ends were 6 bases for V and 9 bases for J; bases not matched to a gene: 8. The CDR3 consists of 15 residues. Germline V lookup: CDR1 KGHSH, CDR2 LQKENI. The DNA for the CDR3 is TGTGCCAGCTCCTTTGGGACTAGCGGGACTCTTGAGCAGTTCTTC. This translates into CASSFGTSGTLEQFF.

The chain has TRBV28 and TRBJ1-6, with D possibly matching TRBD1 (6 bases). Germline V gene data show CDR1 as MDHEN and CDR2 as SYDVKM. The CDR3 runs to 14 residues. Trimming cost V 7 bases and J 5 bases, with 12 bases left between them. DNA of the CDR3: TGTGCCAGCAAACCGGGACAAGATAATTCACCCCTCCACTTT. This gives the protein CASKPGQDNSPLHF.

The gene calls are TRBV20-1 and TRBJ2-7; TRBD1 aligns across 7 bases. From germline, CDR1 is DFQATT and CDR2 SNEGSKA (reference sequence). V gave up 4 bases and J gave up 0 bases; unmatched junction bases: 6. The CDR3 length is 14 residues. The CDR3 sequence is CSAKGAGSSYEQYF. For the CDR3, the DNA is TGCAGTGCTAAGGGGGCAGGGAGCTCCTACGAGCAGTACTTC.

This chain connects TRBV6-1 to TRBJ2-3, with TRBD2 identical over 8 bases. Germline V gene lookup returns CDR1 MNHNS and CDR2 SASEGT. The V segment lost 5 bases and the J segment 5 bases; nucleotides outside the gene matches: 9. This CDR3 has 15 amino acids. CDR3 sequence (DNA): TGTGCCAGCAGTTATCGCCTGGCGGGAGGAGATACGCAGTATTTT. Translation gives CASSYRLAGGDTQYF.

The chain joins TRBV2 to TRBJ1-5; a possible D gene is TRBD1 (6 bases). This CDR3 has 15 residues. The germline gives CDR1 SNHLY, CDR2 FYNNEI. V lost 8 bases, J lost 6 bases, and 20 bases lay in between. CDR3 in amino acids: CASSSTGEGGQPQHF. CDR3 bases: TGTGCCAGCTCGTCGACAGGCGAGGGAGGTCAGCCCCAGCATTTT.

This clonotype was observed many times. This chain joins TRBV3-1 and TRBJ1-1, with a possible D match to TRBD1 (5 bases). Trimming removed 1 base from V and 5 bases from J, with 8 bases in between. The CDR3 sequence is 13 residues long. Germline values: CDR1 LGHDT, CDR2 YNNKEL (reference sequence). CDR3 amino acids: CASSQGGETEAFF. CDR3 coding DNA: TGTGCCAGCAGCCAAGGGGGCGAAACTGAAGCTTTCTTT.

This clonotype was detected a few times. J is TRBJ1-3 and V is TRBV5-1; D remains ambiguous. V was trimmed by 0 bases and J by 1 base, leaving 17 bases between them. CDR3 length: 18 amino acids. Germline CDR1 reads SGHRS; CDR2 reads YFSETQ. CDR3: CASSLDGPPLRSGNTIYF. CDR3 nucleotides: TGCGCCAGCAGCTTGGATGGGCCGCCCCTGAGGTCTGGAAACACCATATATTTT. The full variable domain, rest sourced from reference TRBV5-1 and TRBJ1-3, is KAGVTQTPRYLIKTRGQQVTLSCSPISGHRSVSWYQQTPGQGLQFLFEYFSETQRNKGNFPGRFSGRQFSNSRSEMNVSTLELGDSALYLCASSLDGPPLRSGNTIYFGEGSWLTVV.

This clonotype occurred a few times. This chain uses TRBV13 with TRBJ1-1; TRBD1 is a possible D gene (6 bases). The germline V gene has CDR1 PRHDT and CDR2 FYEKMQ (reference sequence). The CDR3 totals 18 residues. V shed 0 bases and J shed 4 bases, with 21 bases lying between them. The CDR3 nucleotides are TGTGCCAGCAGCTTAGGAGCCTCGTTATGGGGGCAGGGCACTGAAGCTTTCTTT. Protein: CASSLGASLWGQGTEAFF.

The gene calls are TRBV4-2 and TRBJ2-2; 12 nucleotides agree with TRBD2. The CDR3 sequence is 17 residues long. Looked up from germline, CDR1 is LGHNA and CDR2 is YNFKEQ. The trim removed 0 bases at V and 6 bases at J, leaving 5 bases unmatched. The CDR3 spells CASSQDLRTSGAGELFF. CDR3 nucleotide sequence: TGTGCCAGCAGCCAAGATCTAAGGACTAGCGGGGCCGGGGAGCTGTTTTTT.

The chain couples TRBV19 to TRBJ2-1; TRBD2 matches at 12 bases. This CDR3 region has 20 residues. The V gene end was trimmed by 1 base and the J gene end by 8 bases; junction bases not matched to a gene: 18. CDR1 is LNHDA and CDR2 is SQIVND in the germline V gene (reference sequence). CDR3 amino acids: CASSIAKLAGGNIYKDEQFF. Written as DNA, the CDR3 is TGTGCCAGTAGTATAGCCAAACTAGCGGGAGGTAACATTTACAAAGATGAGCAGTTCTTC.

The gene calls are TRBV24-1 and TRBJ2-1; D tentatively fits TRBD1 or TRBD2 (5 bases each). The germline V gene encodes CDR1 KGHDR and CDR2 SFDVKD. V dropped 1 base and J dropped 7 bases, with 16 bases sitting between them. This CDR3 contains 16 residues. CDR3 in DNA: TGTGCCACCAGTGATTTAGGGCAGGGTAGAGGGAATGAGCAGTTCTTC. Protein: CATSDLGQGRGNEQFF.

This clonotype appeared a few times. This rearrangement joins TRBV20-1 to TRBJ1-5; D gene ambiguous. V lost 0 bases and J lost 0, with 12 bases in between. This CDR3 comprises 16 residues. CDR1 is DFQATT, CDR2 SNEGSKA, per germline (reference sequence). The CDR3 DNA sequence: TGCAGTGCTAGAGACCTAACGGAAGATAGCAATCAGCCCCAGCATTTT. This sequence encodes CSARDLTEDSNQPQHF.

This clonotype was observed at least ten times. CDR3 protein: CASSQGFAHYEQYF. For the CDR3, the DNA is TGTGCCAGCAGCCAAGGTTTCGCGCACTACGAGCAGTACTTC. The genes are TRBV3-1 and TRBJ2-7; D not certain. The CDR3 loop spans 14 amino acids. CDR1 LGHDT and CDR2 YNNKEL come from the germline V gene (reference sequence). V lost 1 base to trimming and J lost 3 bases, with 10 bases between them.

The CDR3 sequence is CASSGHRGGTGELFF. DNA for the CDR3: TGTGCCAGCAGTGGCCACAGGGGAGGGACCGGGGAGCTGTTTTTT. V and J are TRBV12-3 or TRBV12-4 and TRBJ2-2; either TRBD1 or TRBD2 may fit D (7 bases each). The CDR3 has 15 amino acids. The V gene lost 5 bases and the J gene lost 5 bases, with 15 bases spanning the gap.

This rearrangement joins TRBV20-1 to TRBJ1-2; possibly TRBD1 for D (6 bases). This CDR3 region has 13 residues. The germline V and J ends were trimmed by 6 bases and 4 bases, with 15 bases remaining between them. From germline, CDR1 is DFQATT and CDR2 SNEGSKA (reference sequence). CDR3 nucleotides: TGCAGTGCCTTCCGGGGGGCAGGCTATGGCTACACCTTC. It is translated as CSAFRGAGYGYTF.

This clonotype was observed many times. The rearrangement joins TRBV30 to TRBJ1-1, with a tentative D call TRBD1 (6 bases). V lost 3 bases and J 1 base, leaving 9 bases between the germline ends. The CDR3 is made up of 13 amino acids. CDR1 and CDR2 from the germline V gene are GTSNPN and SVGIG (reference sequence). The CDR3 region has the DNA TGTGCCTGGAGGGACAGCCCGAACACTGAAGCTTTCTTT. It codes for CAWRDSPNTEAFF.

This clonotype was observed a few times. This chain links TRBV6-1 with TRBJ2-1, with D maybe TRBD2 (6 bases). CDR1 and CDR2 (germline): MNHNS, SASEGT. Trimming pared 0 bases from V and 3 bases from J, leaving 12 bases between. This CDR3 region has 16 residues. The CDR3 protein is CASSEAAGQGYNEQFF. Written as DNA, the CDR3 is TGTGCCAGCAGTGAAGCGGCGGGGCAGGGCTACAATGAGCAGTTCTTC.

The rearrangement links TRBV12-3 or TRBV12-4 to TRBJ2-1, with TRBD2 matching over 7 bases. Trimming at V came to 6 bases and at J to 3 bases, leaving 8 bases not matched to a gene. The length of the CDR3 is 15 residues. This CDR3 reads CASSYGAGVYNEQFF. The CDR3 coding sequence is TGTGCCAGCAGCTACGGTGCGGGGGTCTACAATGAGCAGTTCTTC.

This clonotype was seen ten or more times. The chain uses TRBV20-1 and TRBJ1-5, with D uncertain. The V and J ends lost 3 bases and 5 bases respectively, with 11 bases between them. The CDR3 length is 13 residues. Looked up from germline, CDR1 is DFQATT and CDR2 is SNEGSKA (reference sequence). Written as DNA, the CDR3 is TGCAGTGCTAGGGTTGGAAGGGATCAGCCCCAGCATTTT. Protein sequence: CSARVGRDQPQHF.

This clonotype turned up a few times. The genes are TRBV3-1 and TRBJ2-7; 7 nucleotides match TRBD1. CDR1 and CDR2 from the germline V gene are LGHDT and YNNKEL (reference sequence). This CDR3 region has 15 residues. J was trimmed by 3 bases and V by 4 bases; bases with no gene match: 9. CDR3: CASSPKGARVYEQYF. The CDR3 DNA follows: TGTGCCAGCAGCCCAAAGGGGGCCAGGGTCTACGAGCAGTACTTC.

This clonotype was observed at least ten times. The chain links TRBV5-1 to TRBJ2-1; TRBD2 matches 7 bases. Germline V gene sequence: CDR1 SGHRS, CDR2 YFSETQ. The CDR3 is 16 amino acids. V gave up 3 bases and J gave up 5 bases; unmatched junction bases: 11. CDR3 in amino acids: CASSWDLWRGNNEQFF. The CDR3 DNA follows: TGCGCCAGCAGCTGGGATTTGTGGCGGGGGAACAATGAGCAGTTCTTC.

This clonotype was picked up many times. The chain recombines TRBV3-1 with TRBJ2-7; perhaps D is TRBD1 or TRBD2 (6 bases each). The CDR3 length is 16 residues. Germline lookup yields CDR1 LGHDT and CDR2 YNNKEL (reference sequence). V was clipped by 1 base and J by 3 bases, with 16 bases between them. CDR3 DNA: TGTGCCAGCAGCCAAGGGGGGGCAGGGCGCCGCTACGAGCAGTACTTC. It yields the protein CASSQGGAGRRYEQYF.

This clonotype came up a few times. The chain carries TRBV6-1 and TRBJ1-4; no clear D. The CDR3 consists of 15 residues. V lost 0 bases, J lost 8 bases, and 13 bases lay in between. From germline, CDR1 is MNHNS and CDR2 SASEGT. CDR3: CASSEAFSGQEKLFF. The CDR3 DNA is TGTGCCAGCAGTGAAGCGTTTTCGGGTCAAGAAAAACTGTTTTTT.

This clonotype occurred many times. The CDR3 coding sequence is TGTGCCAGCAATCTTCAGGGTTCGGGGCTATTCGGGGATACGCAGTATTTT. It yields the protein CASNLQGSGLFGDTQYF. This chain connects TRBV11-2 to TRBJ2-3; D could derive from TRBD1 or TRBD2 (5 bases each). Germline CDR1 is SGHAT and CDR2 is FQNNGV. V was cut by 7 bases and J by 6 bases, with 26 bases left in between. The CDR3 extends over 17 amino acids.

On this clonotype itself: This sequence may be a read error, since a much larger clone differs from it by one base. The DNA of the CDR3 is TGTGCCAGCAGCTTAGGGGGCACCCGTCCCTACGAGCAGTACTTC. Its protein is CASSLGGTRPYEQYF. The chain combines TRBV11-2 with TRBJ2-7, with D perhaps matching TRBD1 (5 bases). Trimming removed 1 base from V and 2 bases from J, with 12 bases in between. This CDR3 has 15 amino acids. The germline V gene encodes CDR1 SGHAT and CDR2 FQNNGV.

This clonotype occurred a few times. The chain links TRBV6-1 to TRBJ2-3; 8 nucleotides align to TRBD2. Trimming took 5 bases from V and 1 from J; bases not matched to a gene: 5. CDR1 MNHNS and CDR2 SASEGT come from the germline V gene. CDR3 size: 15 residues. The CDR3 bases are TGTGCCAGCAGTTACGCGGGGGGAGGCACAGATACGCAGTATTTT. Translating gives CASSYAGGGTDTQYF.

Only one count was recorded for this clonotype. V and J are TRBV28 and TRBJ1-1; 10 positions match TRBD1. The trim removed 6 bases at V and 8 bases at J, leaving 3 bases unmatched. The CDR3 loop spans 12 amino acids. Germline V CDR1 and CDR2: MDHEN, SYDVKM. CDR3 DNA sequence: TGTGCCAGCAGGGGACAGGGGCCCGAAGCTTTCTTT. Protein product: CASRGQGPEAFF.

This clonotype was observed at least ten times. This chain uses TRBV28 with TRBJ1-2; D is unresolved. The CDR3 runs to 13 residues. CDR1 is MDHEN, CDR2 SYDVKM, per germline. V lost 2 bases and J lost 4, with 8 bases in between. CDR3 coding DNA: TGTGCCAGCAGTTTACCCCGGTCCTATGGCTACACCTTC. Translating it yields CASSLPRSYGYTF.